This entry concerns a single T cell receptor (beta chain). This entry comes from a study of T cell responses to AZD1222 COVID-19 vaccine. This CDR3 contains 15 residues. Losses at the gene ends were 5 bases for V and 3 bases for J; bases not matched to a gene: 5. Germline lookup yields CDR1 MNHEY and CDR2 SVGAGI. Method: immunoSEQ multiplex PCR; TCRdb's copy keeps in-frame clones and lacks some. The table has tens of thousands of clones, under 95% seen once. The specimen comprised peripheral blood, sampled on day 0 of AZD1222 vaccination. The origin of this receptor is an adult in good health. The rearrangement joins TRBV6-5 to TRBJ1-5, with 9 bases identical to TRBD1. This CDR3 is CASSRQGVFNQPQHF. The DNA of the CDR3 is TGTGCCAGCAGTAGACAGGGGGTCTTCAATCAGCCCCAGCATTTT.